This TCR beta chain was captured in a study of T cell responses to AZD1222 COVID-19 vaccine. Of note for this clone: The antigen is unknown.

Overall study findings and caveats: Only a handful of AZD1222 recipients, six or seven in all, had baseline seropositivity. Repertoire sampling occurred only after the peak T cell response.

Germline values: CDR1 SGHDN, CDR2 FVKESK. The length of the CDR3 is 15 residues. V lost 0 bases and J 8 bases, leaving 13 bases between the germline ends. The protocol was immunoSEQ multiplex PCR, while the TCRdb copy is restricted to in-frame clones and leaves out a portion. The sample yields 130,000 or so clones, 75% to 95% seen once. This clonotype was sampled from an adult who received the AZD1222 COVID-19 vaccine. Sequencing was performed on peripheral blood, taken 28 days after the second AZD1222 dose. The rearrangement joins TRBV14 to TRBJ1-4; D uncertain. The CDR3 here is CASSQEALGREKLFF. Here the CDR3 DNA reads TGTGCCAGCAGCCAAGAGGCCCTAGGGAGGGAAAAACTGTTTTTT.